A selection of T cell receptor beta chains follows, all from one sample in a study of human T cells and chemical hapten exposure. TCRdb used MiXCR to reprocess the RACE reads, holding one entry per CDR3 protein. The table lists some 65,000 distinct CDR3 sequences, about 6.5% of them singletons. Sequenced sample: whole blood. The receptors shown here come from a female donor in good health. Some clones in this sample may be carry-over from other donors' samples. The CDR3 runs from the conserved cysteine through the conserved F or W. D genes are given only for firm matches. Clone size is given for some rows only: seen once, a few or many times, or a class if the clone is expanded.

cdr3_nt: TGTGCCAGCAGTCAAGTGAGCCCGGGTGCAGATACGCAGTATTTT; cdr3_aa: CASSQVSPGADTQYF; v_call: TRBV28; j_call: TRBJ2-3; cdr3_length: 15; clone_size: few; d_call: NA
cdr3_nt: TGTGCCAGCAGCTTTGGACTAGCGGATCTCTTAGCCAAAAACATTCAGTACTTC; cdr3_aa: CASSFGLADLLAKNIQYF; v_call: TRBV7-8; j_call: TRBJ2-4; cdr3_length: 18; clone_size: NA; d_call: TRBD2
cdr3_nt: TGTGCCAGCAGTTCCGAAGGGACTGAAGCTTTCTTT; cdr3_aa: CASSSEGTEAFF; v_call: TRBV6-6; j_call: TRBJ1-1; cdr3_length: 12; clone_size: few; d_call: NA
cdr3_nt: TGTGCCAGCAGTAGCGGGCAGGATGAGCAGTTCTTC; cdr3_aa: CASSSGQDEQFF; v_call: TRBV12-3/TRBV12-4; j_call: TRBJ2-1; cdr3_length: 12; clone_size: many; d_call: NA
cdr3_nt: TGTGCCAGCAGTGACACCGGGAGGGGGTCCGAGCAGTACTTC; cdr3_aa: CASSDTGRGSEQYF; v_call: TRBV25-1; j_call: TRBJ2-7; cdr3_length: 14; clone_size: many; d_call: TRBD2
cdr3_nt: TGTGCCAGCAGCACACTCGTGGGCGAAAACATTCAGTACTTC; cdr3_aa: CASSTLVGENIQYF; v_call: TRBV5-5; j_call: TRBJ2-4; cdr3_length: 14; clone_size: many; d_call: NA
cdr3_nt: TGTGCCAGCAGCCCCCTGGTAGCGGGAGCGGCCGGGGAGCTGTTTTTT; cdr3_aa: CASSPLVAGAAGELFF; v_call: TRBV7-6; j_call: TRBJ2-2; cdr3_length: 16; clone_size: few; d_call: TRBD2
cdr3_nt: TGTGCCAGCAGCGCTAAGTATCGTGAAAAACTGTTTTTT; cdr3_aa: CASSAKYREKLFF; v_call: TRBV28; j_call: TRBJ1-4; cdr3_length: 13; clone_size: many; d_call: NA
cdr3_nt: TGTGCCACCAGTGATAGGAGCGGGAGTGATATCAATGAGCAGTTCTTC; cdr3_aa: CATSDRSGSDINEQFF; v_call: TRBV24-1; j_call: TRBJ2-1; cdr3_length: 16; clone_size: many; d_call: TRBD2
cdr3_nt: TGTGCCAGCAATAAGCGGGGGAACACCGGGGAGCTGTTTTTT; cdr3_aa: CASNKRGNTGELFF; v_call: TRBV12-3/TRBV12-4; j_call: TRBJ2-2; cdr3_length: 14; clone_size: few; d_call: TRBD2
cdr3_nt: TGCAGCGTTATCACAGGGTTTGGGCAGCCCCAGCATTTT; cdr3_aa: CSVITGFGQPQHF; v_call: TRBV29-1; j_call: TRBJ1-5; cdr3_length: 13; clone_size: few; d_call: NA
cdr3_nt: TGCAGTGCTAGTGAACTAGCGGGAGGGCCGAGAGAGCAGTACTTC; cdr3_aa: CSASELAGGPREQYF; v_call: TRBV20-1; j_call: TRBJ2-7; cdr3_length: 15; clone_size: many; d_call: TRBD2
cdr3_nt: TGTGCCAGCAGCTTAGATCCGGGACAACCCCTCCACTTT; cdr3_aa: CASSLDPGQPLHF; v_call: TRBV7-2; j_call: TRBJ1-6; cdr3_length: 13; clone_size: few; d_call: NA
cdr3_nt: TGTGCCAGCAGCTCCCGGACTAGTAGGGAAGATGAGCAGTTCTTC; cdr3_aa: CASSSRTSREDEQFF; v_call: TRBV11-2; j_call: TRBJ2-1; cdr3_length: 15; clone_size: many; d_call: TRBD2
cdr3_nt: TGTGCCAGCAGTTACTCCAGGGATAGCAATCAGCCCCAGAATTTT; cdr3_aa: CASSYSRDSNQPQNF; v_call: TRBV6-6; j_call: TRBJ1-5; cdr3_length: 15; clone_size: NA; d_call: NA
cdr3_nt: TGTGCCAGCAGCTTAGCGAGAAACGAGCAGTACTTC; cdr3_aa: CASSLARNEQYF; v_call: TRBV7-9; j_call: TRBJ2-7; cdr3_length: 12; clone_size: many; d_call: NA
cdr3_nt: TGCGCCAGCAGCCCTGGTGGGTTCAGAGTGGGGTACTACGAGCAGTACTTC; cdr3_aa: CASSPGGFRVGYYEQYF; v_call: TRBV5-1; j_call: TRBJ2-7; cdr3_length: 17; clone_size: many; d_call: NA
cdr3_nt: TGTGCCAGCAGTCTGACAGGGAGCCGAGAGACCCAGTACTTC; cdr3_aa: CASSLTGSRETQYF; v_call: TRBV12-3/TRBV12-4; j_call: TRBJ2-5; cdr3_length: 14; clone_size: NA; d_call: TRBD1
cdr3_nt: TGCAGTGCTAGAGCCACGGGAAGCTCCTACAATGAGCAGTTCTTC; cdr3_aa: CSARATGSSYNEQFF; v_call: TRBV20-1; j_call: TRBJ2-1; cdr3_length: 15; clone_size: few; d_call: NA
cdr3_nt: TGTGCCAGCAGCTTAGCGGGGGCAGGAGGGGAGCTGTTTTTT; cdr3_aa: CASSLAGAGGELFF; v_call: TRBV7-2; j_call: TRBJ2-2; cdr3_length: 14; clone_size: many; d_call: NA
cdr3_nt: TGTGCCAGCAGCCCTTACGCATTGAGCACAGATACGCAGTATTTT; cdr3_aa: CASSPYALSTDTQYF; v_call: TRBV7-2; j_call: TRBJ2-3; cdr3_length: 15; clone_size: NA; d_call: NA
cdr3_nt: TGTGCCAGCAGCTTAGCTGGGGCTGAAGCTTTCTTT; cdr3_aa: CASSLAGAEAFF; v_call: TRBV7-9; j_call: TRBJ1-1; cdr3_length: 12; clone_size: many; d_call: NA
cdr3_nt: TGTGCCAGCAGCTCCCGAAGCGGGAGAGAAGGATGGGAGCAGTTCTTC; cdr3_aa: CASSSRSGREGWEQFF; v_call: TRBV21-1; j_call: TRBJ2-1; cdr3_length: 16; clone_size: many; d_call: NA
cdr3_nt: TGCAGTGCTAGACCTACAGGGAGTTGGCCAAATCAGCCCCAGCATTTT; cdr3_aa: CSARPTGSWPNQPQHF; v_call: TRBV20-1; j_call: TRBJ1-5; cdr3_length: 16; clone_size: many; d_call: NA